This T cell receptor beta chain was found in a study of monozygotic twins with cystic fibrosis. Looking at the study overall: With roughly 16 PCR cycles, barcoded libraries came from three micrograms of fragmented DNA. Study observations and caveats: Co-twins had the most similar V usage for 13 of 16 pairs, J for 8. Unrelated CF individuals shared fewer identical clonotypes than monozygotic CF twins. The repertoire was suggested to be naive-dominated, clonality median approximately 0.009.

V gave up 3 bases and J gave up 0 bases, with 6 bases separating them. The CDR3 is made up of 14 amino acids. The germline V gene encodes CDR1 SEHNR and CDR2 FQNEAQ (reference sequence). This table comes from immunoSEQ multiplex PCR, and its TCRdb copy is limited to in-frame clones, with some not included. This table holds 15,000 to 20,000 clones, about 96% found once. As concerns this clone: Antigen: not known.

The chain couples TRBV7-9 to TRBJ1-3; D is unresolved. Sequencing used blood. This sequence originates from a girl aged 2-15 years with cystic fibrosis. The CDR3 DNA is TGTGCCAGCAGCTTGGCAGGCTCTGGAAACACCATATATTTT. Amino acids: CASSLAGSGNTIYF.